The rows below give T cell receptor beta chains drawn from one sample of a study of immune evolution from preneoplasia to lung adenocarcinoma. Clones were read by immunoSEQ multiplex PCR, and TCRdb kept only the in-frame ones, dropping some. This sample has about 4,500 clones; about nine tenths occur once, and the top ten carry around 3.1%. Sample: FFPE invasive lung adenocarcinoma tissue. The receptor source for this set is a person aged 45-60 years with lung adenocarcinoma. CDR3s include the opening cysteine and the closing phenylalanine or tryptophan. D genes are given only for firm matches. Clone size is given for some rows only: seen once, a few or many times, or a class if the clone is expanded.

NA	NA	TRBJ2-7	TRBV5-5	TGTGCCAGCAGCTTGGGCCAAGGCAGACCGAAAACCTACGAGCAGTACTTC	CASSLGQGRPKTYEQYF
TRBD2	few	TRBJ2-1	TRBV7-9	TGTGCCAGCAGCCCAAAACGACTAGCGGGAGGTTTGAATGAGCAGTTCTTC	CASSPKRLAGGLNEQFF
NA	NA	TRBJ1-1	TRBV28	TGTGCCAGCAGTTTACTTTTAGGAAAAAGGGTGGTGGTCACTGAAGCTTTCTTT	CASSLLLGKRVVVTEAFF
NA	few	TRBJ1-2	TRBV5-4	TGTGCCAGCAGCCAGGACATTTATGGCTACACCTTC	CASSQDIYGYTF
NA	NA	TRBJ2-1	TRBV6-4	TGTGCCAGCAGTGGGGAGAATGAGCAGTTCTTC	CASSGENEQFF
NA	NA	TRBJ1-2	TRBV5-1	TGCGCCAGCAGCTTGGCCAGGGCCTCGCCTAACTATGGCTACACCTTC	CASSLARASPNYGYTF
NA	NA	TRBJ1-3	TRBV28	TGTGCCAGCAGTTTAGGGGACATCGGAAACACCATATATTTT	CASSLGDIGNTIYF
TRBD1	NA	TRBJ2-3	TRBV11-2	TGTGCCAGCAGCCAATCTTGGACAGGTTTCGGCACAGATACGCAGTATTTT	CASSQSWTGFGTDTQYF
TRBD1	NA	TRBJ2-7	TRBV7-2	TGTGCCAGCAGCTCCGCCCCGGGACAGCTCTACGAGCAGTACTTC	CASSSAPGQLYEQYF
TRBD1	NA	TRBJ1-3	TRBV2	TGTGCCAGCAGCCAGGACAGGTCTGGAAACACCATATATTTT	CASSQDRSGNTIYF
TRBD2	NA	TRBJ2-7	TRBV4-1	TGCGCCAGCAGCTTGGGACTAGGAAGTTACGAGCAGTACTTC	CASSLGLGSYEQYF
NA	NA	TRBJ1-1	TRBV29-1	TGCAGCGTTGAAGTAGAGTCGGGTTCTGAAGCTTTCTTT	CSVEVESGSEAFF
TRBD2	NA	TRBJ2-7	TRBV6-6	TGTGCCAGCACCAAACTAGCGGCAGACTCCTACGAGCAGTACTTC	CASTKLAADSYEQYF
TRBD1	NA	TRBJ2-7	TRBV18	TGTGCCAGCTCACACCTCCCGACAGGGGGGAATGACGAGCAGTACTTC	CASSHLPTGGNDEQYF
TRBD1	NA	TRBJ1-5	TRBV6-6	TGTGCCAGCAGAGGCCAGACAGGGGATCAGCCCCAGCATTTT	CASRGQTGDQPQHF
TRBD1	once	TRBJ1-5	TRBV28	TGTGCCAGCAGTTTAATGGGACAGCAGAATCAGCCCCAGCATTTT	CASSLMGQQNQPQHF
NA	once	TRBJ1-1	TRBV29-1	TGCAGCGGGGCGACATCTATGAACACTGAAGCTTTCTTT	CSGATSMNTEAFF
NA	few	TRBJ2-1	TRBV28	TGTGCCAGCACCGCCGGGACCCCCAATGAGCAGTTCTTC	CASTAGTPNEQFF
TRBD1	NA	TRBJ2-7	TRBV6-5	TGTGCCAGCAGTTACTGGGACAGGGACGACGAGCAGTACTTC	CASSYWDRDDEQYF
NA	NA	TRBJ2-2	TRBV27	TGTGCCAGCAGTTCCCCTCGGGGGCCTGGCACCGGGGAGCTGTTTTTT	CASSSPRGPGTGELFF
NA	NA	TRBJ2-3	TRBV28	TGTGCCAGCAGTTTGACTTTCTCCTTCACAGATACGCAGTATTTT	CASSLTFSFTDTQYF
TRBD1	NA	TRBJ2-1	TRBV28	TGTGCCAGCACCCCGGGACAGTACAATGAGCAGTTCTTC	CASTPGQYNEQFF
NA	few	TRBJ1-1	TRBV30	TGTGCCTGGACAATAGACAGTTTGAACACTGAAGCTTTCTTT	CAWTIDSLNTEAFF
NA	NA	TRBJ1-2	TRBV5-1	TGCGCCAGCAGCTTGGCTGAGGCAGCGCGAGGCTACACCTTC	CASSLAEAARGYTF
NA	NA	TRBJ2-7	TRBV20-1	TGCAGTGCTGCGGGCTCAGGGGAGCAGTACTTC	CSAAGSGEQYF
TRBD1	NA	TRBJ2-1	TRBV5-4	TGTGCCAGCAGCGGGACAGGGGGCTCCTACAATGAGCAGTTCTTC	CASSGTGGSYNEQFF
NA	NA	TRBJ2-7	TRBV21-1	TGTGCCAGCAGCAAAAAAGAAAGCATCGCCTACGAGCAGTACTTC	CASSKKESIAYEQYF
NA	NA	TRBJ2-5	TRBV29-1	TGCAGCGTTGAAGTCGGAGGCAGGGGTCGGGTTCAAGAGACCCAGTACTTC	CSVEVGGRGRVQETQYF
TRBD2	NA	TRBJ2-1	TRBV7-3	TGTGCCAGCAGTCAAACCTCCGGGAGGGGCGATGAGCAGTTCTTC	CASSQTSGRGDEQFF
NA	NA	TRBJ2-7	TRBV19	TGTGCCAGTAGTATAGGCGGCAGTGGGAGCGAGCAGTACTTC	CASSIGGSGSEQYF
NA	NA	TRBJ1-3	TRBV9	TGTGCCAGCAGCCCCCGACATTACTCTGGAAACACCATATATTTT	CASSPRHYSGNTIYF
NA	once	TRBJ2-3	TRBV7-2	TGTGCCAGCAGCCCTCAGGGCCTGAGCACAGATACGCAGTATTTT	CASSPQGLSTDTQYF
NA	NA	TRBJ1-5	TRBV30	TGTGCCTGGAGTGTACAAGATCAGTCCCAGCATTTT	CAWSVQDQSQHF
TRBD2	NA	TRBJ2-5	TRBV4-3	TGCGCCAGCAGCCAAGCGACTAGCGGGATTGGAGAGACCCAGTACTTC	CASSQATSGIGETQYF
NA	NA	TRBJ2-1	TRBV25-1	TGTGCCAGCAGTGGCCGGGACTCCGTCGAGAATGAGCAGTTCTTC	CASSGRDSVENEQFF
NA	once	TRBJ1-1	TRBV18	TGTGCCAGCTCACCACAACAGGGTCCTGAAGCTTTCTTT	CASSPQQGPEAFF
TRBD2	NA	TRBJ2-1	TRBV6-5	TGTGCCAGCCGTGTTTTGCTAGCGGACAATGAGCAGTTCTTC	CASRVLLADNEQFF
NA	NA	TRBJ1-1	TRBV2	TGTGCCAGGAGTAACCCGGGGGTAGGGAACACTGAAGCTTTCTTT	CARSNPGVGNTEAFF
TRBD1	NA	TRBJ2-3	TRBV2	TGTGCCACCTCGACAGGGAACCCAGATACGCAGTATTTT	CATSTGNPDTQYF
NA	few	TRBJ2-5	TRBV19	TGTGCCTCGGGGGTTCAAGAGACCCAGTACTTC	CASGVQETQYF
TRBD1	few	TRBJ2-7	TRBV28	TGTGCCAGCCGTGCGATCGGGACAGGGGCCTACGAGCAGTACTTC	CASRAIGTGAYEQYF
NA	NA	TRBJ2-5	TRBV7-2	TGTGCCAGCAGCTCCCCAAACCAAGAGACCCAGTACTTC	CASSSPNQETQYF
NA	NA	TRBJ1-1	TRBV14	TGTGCCAGCAGCCAAGAGGCAGTTTCTGAAGCTTTCTTT	CASSQEAVSEAFF
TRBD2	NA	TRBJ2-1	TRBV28	TGTGCCAGCAGAAGGGAGGGCTCTAATGAGCAGTTCTTC	CASRREGSNEQFF
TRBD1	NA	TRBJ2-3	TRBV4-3	TGCGCCAGCAGCCAAGACACCGGGACAGGGGCGCAGTATTTT	CASSQDTGTGAQYF
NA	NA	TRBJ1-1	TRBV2	TGTGCCAGCTTGCAAACAGCTGAAGCTTTCTTT	CASLQTAEAFF